A single sample is the source of the 5 T cell receptor beta chains below, sequenced in a study of T-cell reconstitution after alpha-beta-depleted transplantation in children. Unique molecular identifiers were built into the TCRbeta library. TCRdb independently ran MiXCR on the PCR reads; one entry per CDR3 protein. The data show almost 500,000 distinct CDR3 sequences, about 10% seen once. Sequenced material: PBMCs, taken before TCRalphabeta/CD19-depleted stem cell transplant. These receptors all come from a child younger than 10 with inherited bone marrow failure, due to receive a stem cell transplant.

As concerns this clonotype: A much bigger clone sits one base away, suggesting this may be a read error. DNA of the CDR3: TGCACCAGCAGCCAAGGACTAGCGGGAGCAGATACGCAGTATTTT. Encoded protein: CTSSQGLAGADTQYF. V is TRBV4-3 and J is TRBJ2-3; 13 bases fit TRBD2. This CDR3 contains 15 residues. Germline CDR1 reads LGHNA; CDR2 reads YSLEER.

This clonotype was counted ten times or more. CDR3 in DNA: TGCAGCGGCTCAGTGGGTGCGGGAGGGTACGAGCAGTACTTC. Amino acid sequence: CSGSVGAGGYEQYF. V usage is TRBV29-1 and J usage is TRBJ2-7, with 9 positions matching TRBD2. The CDR3 is 14 amino acids. V shed 7 bases, J shed 4 bases, and the junction held 11 bases outside the gene matches. Per germline, CDR1 SQVTM and CDR2 ANQGSEA.

The chain combines TRBV5-1 with TRBJ1-1; D call uncertain. The germline V and J ends were trimmed by 4 bases and 1 base, with 8 bases remaining between them. CDR3 length: 13 amino acids. From germline, CDR1 is SGHRS and CDR2 YFSETQ. CDR3 sequence (DNA): TGCGCCAGCAGCGTTCCAGAGAACACTGAAGCTTTCTTT. Translation: CASSVPENTEAFF.

This clonotype was detected many times. In DNA, the CDR3 is TGTGCCAGCAGTCCAGGACTAGCGCGCTATGAGACCCAGTACTTC. Amino acid sequence: CASSPGLARYETQYF. The genes are TRBV28 and TRBJ2-5; 9 bases match TRBD2. From germline, CDR1 is MDHEN and CDR2 SYDVKM. The CDR3 contains 15 residues. V dropped 5 bases and J dropped 5; count of bases not matched to a gene: 9.

This clonotype appeared a few times. The CDR3: CASSSDFYGYTF. The CDR3 DNA sequence: TGTGCCAGCAGTTCTGACTTCTATGGCTACACCTTC. V is TRBV12-3 or TRBV12-4 and J is TRBJ1-2; D unresolved. The CDR3 is 12 residues long. Trimming took off 4 bases at V and 4 bases at J, with 7 bases between the two ends.